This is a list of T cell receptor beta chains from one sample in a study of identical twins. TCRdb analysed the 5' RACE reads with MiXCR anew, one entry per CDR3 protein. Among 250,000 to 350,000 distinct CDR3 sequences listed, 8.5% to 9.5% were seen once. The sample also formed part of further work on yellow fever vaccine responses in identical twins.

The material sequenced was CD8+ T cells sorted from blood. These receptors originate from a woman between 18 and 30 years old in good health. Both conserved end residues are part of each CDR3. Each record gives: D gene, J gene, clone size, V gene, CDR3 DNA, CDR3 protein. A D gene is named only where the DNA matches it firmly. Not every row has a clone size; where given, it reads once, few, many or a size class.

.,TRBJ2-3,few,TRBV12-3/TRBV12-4,TGTGCCAGCAGTCTTCGTCCCGGGGATAGCACAGATACGCAGTATTTT,CASSLRPGDSTDTQYF
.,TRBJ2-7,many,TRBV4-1,TGCGCCAGCAGCCAAGGAGGGGCAGCCTCCTACGAGCAGTACTTC,CASSQGGAASYEQYF
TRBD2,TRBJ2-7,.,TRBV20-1,TGCAGTGCTAGAGATGGCCTCGCGGGGGGGGGCCTCTACGAGGAGTACTTC,CSARDGLAGGGLYEEYF
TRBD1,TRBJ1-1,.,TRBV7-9,TGTGCCAGCAGGAAACCACAGGGGTCAACGGAAAGATATGAAGCTTTCTTT,CASRKPQGSTERYEAFF
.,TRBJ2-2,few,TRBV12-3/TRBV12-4,TGTGCCAGCAGTTTAACAGGGGGACGACTAGCGGATCCCGGGACCGGGGAGCTGTTTTTT,CASSLTGGRLADPGTGELFF
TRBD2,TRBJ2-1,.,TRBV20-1,TGCAGTGCCCGACAAGGACTAGCGGGAGGGAATGAGCAGTTCTTC,CSARQGLAGGNEQFF
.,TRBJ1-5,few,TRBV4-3,TGCGCCAGCAGCCAAGTGGTAGGGAGTAATCAGCCCCAGCATTTT,CASSQVVGSNQPQHF
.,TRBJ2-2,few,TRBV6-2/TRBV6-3,TGTGCCAGCAGTTACTTCCCAACCGGGGAGCTGTTTTTT,CASSYFPTGELFF
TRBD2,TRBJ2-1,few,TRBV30,TGTGCCTGGAGTTATCCGGGACTACCCTCCTACAATGAGCAGTTCTTC,CAWSYPGLPSYNEQFF
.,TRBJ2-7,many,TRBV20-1,TGCAGTGCTAGGGCAACTCGACAGGTGCGAATCTACGAGCAGTACTTC,CSARATRQVRIYEQYF
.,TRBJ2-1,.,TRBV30,TGTGCCTGGACCTCCTCACAAGGGACGTCTGAGCAGTTCTTC,CAWTSSQGTSEQFF
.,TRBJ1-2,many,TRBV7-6,TGTGCCAGCAGCCCCGGGGGACCGGCGAGCTATGGCTACACCTTC,CASSPGGPASYGYTF
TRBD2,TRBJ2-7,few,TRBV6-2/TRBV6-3,TGTGCCAGCAGTTACTCGAAGGGGACTAGCGGGAGGGCAGGCTACGAGCAGTACTTC,CASSYSKGTSGRAGYEQYF
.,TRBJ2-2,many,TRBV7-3,TGTGCCAGCCCCCGCGTAGTCGGGCATCGGAACACCGGGGAGCTGTTTTTT,CASPRVVGHRNTGELFF
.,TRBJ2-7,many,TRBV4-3,TGCGCCAGCAGCCAAGACGTCCAGGGGAGCTCCTACGAGCAGTACTTC,CASSQDVQGSSYEQYF
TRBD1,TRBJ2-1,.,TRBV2,TGTGCCAGCAGCGTCCGCCGGGACAGGGTTTACAATGAGCAGTTCTTC,CASSVRRDRVYNEQFF
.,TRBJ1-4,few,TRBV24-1,TGTGCCACCAGTGAAGCCTCAACTAATGAAAAACTGTTTTTT,CATSEASTNEKLFF
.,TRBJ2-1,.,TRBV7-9,TGTGCCAGCAGCTTAATAGGGGCAGGGGTCGGTGATGAGCAGTTCTTC,CASSLIGAGVGDEQFF
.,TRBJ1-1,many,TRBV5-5,TGTGCCAGCAGCCTAAACCAGGGAGGCACTGAAGCTTTCTTT,CASSLNQGGTEAFF
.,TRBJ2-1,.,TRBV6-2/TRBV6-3,TGTGCCAGCAGATCCAGGGTAACGGGCATCGACAATGAGCAGTTCTTC,CASRSRVTGIDNEQFF
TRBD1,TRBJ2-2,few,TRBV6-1,TGTGCCAGCAGCCAAATCCTCGTATCGGACAGGGGAATTCCCGGGGAGCTGTTTTTT,CASSQILVSDRGIPGELFF
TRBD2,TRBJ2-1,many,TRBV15,TGTGCCACCAGCAGAGGGCTAGCGGGGGTCAACAATGAGCAGTTCTTC,CATSRGLAGVNNEQFF
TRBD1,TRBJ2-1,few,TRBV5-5,TGTGCCAGCAGCTTGGGACAGGGTGGCGATGAGCAGTTCTTC,CASSLGQGGDEQFF
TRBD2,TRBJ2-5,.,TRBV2,TGTGCCAGCAGAGGACTAGGGGAGACCCAGTACTTC,CASRGLGETQYF
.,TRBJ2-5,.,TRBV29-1,TGCCGCGTTGAAGATCTTCAGTCTTGGTCGGTGGAGACCCAGTACTTC,CRVEDLQSWSVETQYF
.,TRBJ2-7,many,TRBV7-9,TGTGCCAGCAGTACTATAATTGGGGAGTGGGACGAGCAGTACTTC,CASSTIIGEWDEQYF
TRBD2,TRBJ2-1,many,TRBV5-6,TGTGCCAGCAGTTCAGAGTCTGGGGGGGAGTTCTTC,CASSSESGGEFF
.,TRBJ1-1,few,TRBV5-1,TGCGCCAGCAGCTTGGACACCTTGAACACTGAAGCTTTCTTT,CASSLDTLNTEAFF
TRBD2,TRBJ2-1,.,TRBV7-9,TGTGCCAGCAGCTTAGACACGGGACTAGCTTTCAATGAGCAGTTCTTC,CASSLDTGLAFNEQFF
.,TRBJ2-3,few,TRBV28,TGTGCCAGCAGTTTATTGCTGGCAACTAGCACAGATACGCAGTATTTT,CASSLLLATSTDTQYF
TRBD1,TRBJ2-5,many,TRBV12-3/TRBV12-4,TGTGCCAGCAGTAACCTCCGGGACAGCCAAGAGACCCAGTACTTC,CASSNLRDSQETQYF
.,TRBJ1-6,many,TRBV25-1,TGTGCCAGCAGGGACCCGGGAGAGGGTTCACCCCTCCACTTT,CASRDPGEGSPLHF
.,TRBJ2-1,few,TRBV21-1,TGTGCCAGCAGCAAAAGGGGGAGCTCCTACAATGAGCAGTTCTTC,CASSKRGSSYNEQFF
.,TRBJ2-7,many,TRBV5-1,TGCGCCAGCAGCTTGGCAGGGTCAAGTGGGTACGAGCAGTACTTC,CASSLAGSSGYEQYF
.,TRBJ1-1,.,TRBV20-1,TGCAGTGCTAGGGGCCGGGGGGCCACTGAAGCTTTCTTT,CSARGRGATEAFF
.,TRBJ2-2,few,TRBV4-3,TGCGCCAGCAGCCAAGATCTGGGTTATGGGGGGGAGCTGTTTTTT,CASSQDLGYGGELFF
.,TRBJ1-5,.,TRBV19,TGTGCCAGTAAGGCCGAAATCCAGACAACTTATAGCAATCAGCCCCAGCATTTT,CASKAEIQTTYSNQPQHF
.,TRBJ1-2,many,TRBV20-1,TGCAGTGCTAGAGATCAGGAAAAGGGGTATGGCTACACCTTC,CSARDQEKGYGYTF
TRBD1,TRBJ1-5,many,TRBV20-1,TGCAGTGCTAGAGTAGGCCCGGGACAGAGAATTAATCAGCCCCAGCATTTT,CSARVGPGQRINQPQHF